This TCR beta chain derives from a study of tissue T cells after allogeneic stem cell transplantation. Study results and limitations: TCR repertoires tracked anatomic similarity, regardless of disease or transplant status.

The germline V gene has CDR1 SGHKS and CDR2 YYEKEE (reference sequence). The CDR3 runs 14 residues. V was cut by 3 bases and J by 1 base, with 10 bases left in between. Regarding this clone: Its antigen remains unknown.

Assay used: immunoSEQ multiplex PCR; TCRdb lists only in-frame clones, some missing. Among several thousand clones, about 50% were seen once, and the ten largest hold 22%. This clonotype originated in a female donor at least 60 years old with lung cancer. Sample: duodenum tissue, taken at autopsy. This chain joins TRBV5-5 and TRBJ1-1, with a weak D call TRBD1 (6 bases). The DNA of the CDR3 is TGTGCCAGCAGCTCAGGACAGACGAACACTGAAGCTTTCTTT. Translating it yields CASSSGQTNTEAFF.